Listed below are T cell receptor beta chains from one sample, sequenced in a study of T cell repertoires in cytomegalovirus infection. MiXCR, applied by TCRdb to the reads, yields one record per CDR3 protein. The sample lists 480,000 or so distinct CDR3 sequences, around 11% occurring once. Sequencing was carried out using PBMCs. The receptors were gathered from a human donor in good health (CMV status not recorded). Some clones in this sample may be carry-over from other donors' samples. Each CDR3 is given with its conserved first and last residue. The listing skips clone size in some rows; elsewhere it reads once, few, many or a size class.

TRBV29-1	TRBJ1-2	few	CSVEDPTGAYGYTF
TRBV20-1	TRBJ2-7	few	CSARDPAGADYEQYF
TRBV20-1	TRBJ2-3	.	CSASTSTDTQYF
TRBV2	TRBJ1-4	.	CASTGTEKLFF
TRBV12-3/TRBV12-4	TRBJ1-2	many	CASSSTGNGYTF
TRBV27	TRBJ2-1	many	CASSSWTSGISEQFF
TRBV12-3/TRBV12-4	TRBJ2-1	few	CASSVSGGVDNEQFF
TRBV20-1	TRBJ1-2	.	CSARVLPRDGYTF
TRBV20-1	TRBJ2-7	few	CSAGLVGYEQYF
TRBV6-1	TRBJ2-2	many	CASSTDSGKLFF
TRBV19	TRBJ2-1	many	CARGGIHGGVDNEQFF
TRBV6-1	TRBJ1-5	many	CAGSPSGGHNQPQHF
TRBV20-1	TRBJ2-1	few	CSASGGQGGYNEQFF
TRBV28	TRBJ1-1	few	CASISDRVTEAFF
TRBV3-1	TRBJ2-5	few	CASSQDSEVGQETQYF
TRBV14	TRBJ1-1	few	CALQRGYRVFMNTEAFF
TRBV6-1	TRBJ1-2	.	CASSEAWGNYGYTF
TRBV7-9	TRBJ2-7	many	CASSLETETYEQYF
TRBV18	TRBJ2-1	many	CASSPRQQVILYNEQFF
TRBV29-1	TRBJ1-3	.	CSVEGDGAGNTIYF
TRBV27	TRBJ1-4	many	CASSLRGGTSREKLFF
TRBV6-1	TRBJ2-2	many	CASTGTSGTGELFF
TRBV11-2	TRBJ2-7	many	CASSSRTSGDYEQYF
TRBV7-9	TRBJ2-1	many	CASSFRRAGGYNEQFF
TRBV18	TRBJ2-7	many	CASSPRQGEPEQYF
TRBV9	TRBJ1-1	many	CASSVDSMNTEAFF
TRBV7-9	TRBJ1-5	.	CASSLGGTGSERGNQPQHF
TRBV29-1	TRBJ2-5	few	CSLRGLAGQAVETQYF
TRBV11-2	TRBJ1-6	.	CASTSTWGSPLHF
TRBV20-1	TRBJ2-3	.	CSAFSGARTDTQYF
TRBV12-3/TRBV12-4	TRBJ2-4	many	CASRLAGVKNIQYF
TRBV12-3/TRBV12-4	TRBJ2-1	many	CASSEPNEQFF
TRBV7-9	TRBJ1-1	many	CASSLDPDKAFF
TRBV5-6	TRBJ1-1	few	CASSLGRDRASTEAFF
TRBV5-5	TRBJ1-6	.	CASSFVGDSPLHF
TRBV19	TRBJ1-1	many	CASRPTGAGTEAFF
TRBV9	TRBJ1-1	few	CASSGGGRMNTEAFF
TRBV7-8	TRBJ1-4	many	CASSLVLANEKLFF
TRBV10-3	TRBJ2-7	.	CAISDLAGGHEQYF
TRBV19	TRBJ1-1	few	CASSISVRGREAFF
TRBV6-1	TRBJ1-5	many	CASGQRAGQGSQPQHF
TRBV11-2	TRBJ2-3	many	CASSLSSGDTQYF
TRBV7-7	TRBJ2-3	few	CASSPTPEGAQYF
TRBV6-1	TRBJ2-3	many	CASSPRVGGTDTQYF
TRBV7-9	TRBJ1-2	many	CASSHPGRGAGYTF
TRBV7-2	TRBJ1-1	many	CASSLGNRDVTEAFF
TRBV5-6	TRBJ1-2	.	CASSRGTAHVLGGYTF
TRBV6-6	TRBJ1-2	few	CASSWDNQRGYTF
TRBV28	TRBJ2-7	many	CASSPRPIQGSEQYF
TRBV20-1	TRBJ2-7	.	CSARGGIGEKRAHYEQYF